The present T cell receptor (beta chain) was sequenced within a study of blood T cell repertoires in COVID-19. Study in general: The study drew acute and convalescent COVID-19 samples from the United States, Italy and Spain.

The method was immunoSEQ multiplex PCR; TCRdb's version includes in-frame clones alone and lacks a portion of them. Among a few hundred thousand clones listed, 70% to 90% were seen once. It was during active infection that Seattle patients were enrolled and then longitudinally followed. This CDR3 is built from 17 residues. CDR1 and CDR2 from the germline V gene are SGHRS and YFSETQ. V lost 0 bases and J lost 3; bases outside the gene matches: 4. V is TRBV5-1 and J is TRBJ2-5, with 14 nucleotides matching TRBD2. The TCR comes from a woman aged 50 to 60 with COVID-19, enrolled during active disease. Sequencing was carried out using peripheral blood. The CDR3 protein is CASSLGTSGGLEETQYF. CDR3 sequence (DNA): TGCGCCAGCAGCTTGGGGACTAGCGGGGGGTTAGAAGAGACCCAGTACTTC.